A selection of T cell receptor beta chains follows, all from one sample in a study of cytomegalovirus exposure and HLA in healthy donors. TCRdb keeps only in-frame clones here, not all; method: immunoSEQ multiplex PCR. Altogether some 150,000 clones are present, roughly nine tenths being singletons, with the ten largest covering over 8.5%. Sequences were obtained from PBMCs. These receptors all come from a young woman in good health and CMV-seropositive. CDR3s include the opening cysteine and the closing phenylalanine or tryptophan. A D gene is named only where the DNA matches it firmly. Size is omitted from some rows. Given values are once, few, many or a class for expanded clones.

j_call	d_call	clone_size	v_call	cdr3_nt	cdr3_aa
TRBJ2-1	TRBD2	-	TRBV5-1	TGCGCCAGCAGCCAAGGGACTAGCAAATCGAATGAGCAGTTCTTC	CASSQGTSKSNEQFF
TRBJ2-7	-	once	TRBV19	TGTGCCAGTAGTCTGGGCCGCTACGAGCAGTACTTC	CASSLGRYEQYF
TRBJ2-5	-	-	TRBV10-3	TGTGCCATCAGCAGGACATTCTTGTACCAAGAGACCCAGTACTTC	CAISRTFLYQETQYF
TRBJ1-3	-	-	TRBV5-8	TGTGCCAGCAGCCGGGACACCTCTGGAAACACCATATATTTT	CASSRDTSGNTIYF
TRBJ2-5	TRBD2	-	TRBV7-9	TGTGCCAGCAGCAAACTAGCGGGGGTGGTAGAGACCCAGTACTTC	CASSKLAGVVETQYF
TRBJ1-4	-	-	TRBV10-3	TGTGCCATCAGTGTGGGGCAGAAAGGTGAAAAACTGTTTTTT	CAISVGQKGEKLFF
TRBJ2-1	TRBD2	-	TRBV4-1	TGCGCCAGCAGCCAAAGTATCACTAGCGGGGTTTCCAATGAGCAGTTCTTC	CASSQSITSGVSNEQFF
TRBJ1-1	-	-	TRBV7-2	TGTGCCAGCGTAACGGGGACAACCAACCCTGAAGCTTTCTTT	CASVTGTTNPEAFF
TRBJ1-1	-	-	TRBV28	TGTGCCAGCAGTTCACTTACAGAAGAAGCTTTCTTT	CASSSLTEEAFF
TRBJ1-1	TRBD1	few	TRBV11-1	TGTGCCAGCAGCTTAGAACAGGGGGCGAGAGCTTTCTTT	CASSLEQGARAFF
TRBJ2-1	TRBD2	-	TRBV19	TGTGCCAGTAGTATAGTAGCGGGGGGGAGAAATGAGCAGTTCTTC	CASSIVAGGRNEQFF
TRBJ1-1	-	once	TRBV6-1	TGTGCCAGCAGTGTCTTCGGGGGGACTGAAGCTTTCTTT	CASSVFGGTEAFF
TRBJ1-3	-	-	TRBV4-1	TGCGCCAGCAGCCACCTCCGGACGGCGGGCTCTGGAAACACCATATATTTT	CASSHLRTAGSGNTIYF
TRBJ1-1	TRBD1	-	TRBV7-2	TGTGCCAGCAGCTTAATTTCCGGGACAGGGCAATTTATGAACACTGAAGCTTTCTTT	CASSLISGTGQFMNTEAFF
TRBJ1-5	-	few	TRBV30	TGTGCCTGGTCTACAGGGACTAGCAATCAGCCCCAGCATTTT	CAWSTGTSNQPQHF
TRBJ2-3	TRBD2	-	TRBV15	TGTGCCACCAGCAGTAGACGGGGGGGGGCAGATACGCAGTATTTT	CATSSRRGGADTQYF
TRBJ1-6	-	-	TRBV7-2	TGTGCCAGCAGCTTAAATTTGGGGCGATCACCCCTCCACTTT	CASSLNLGRSPLHF
TRBJ1-5	-	-	TRBV6-5	TGTGCCAGCAGAAACGACCCGACAGCCCATCAGCCCCAGCATTTT	CASRNDPTAHQPQHF
TRBJ2-1	-	-	TRBV4-1	-	CASSQSWASGSIF
TRBJ2-3	-	-	TRBV11-2	TGTGCCAGCTCACTCGGGATTCCGCAGTATTTT	CASSLGIPQYF
TRBJ2-5	-	-	TRBV7-8	TGTGCCAGCAGTCCGGGACTTGGGGAGACCCAGTACTTC	CASSPGLGETQYF
TRBJ1-2	TRBD1	once	TRBV6-5	TGTGCCAGCAGTTACTCGAGGCGAGGGGGCGGCTATGGCTACACCTTC	CASSYSRRGGGYGYTF
TRBJ2-7	-	-	TRBV6-1	TGTGCCAGCGACGGAGCCTACGAGCAGTACTTC	CASDGAYEQYF
TRBJ2-2	TRBD1	-	TRBV5-1	TGCGCCAGCAGCCAAATCCCCGGACAGGGGACCGGGGAGCTGTTTTTT	CASSQIPGQGTGELFF
TRBJ2-3	TRBD2	-	TRBV5-1	TGCGCCAGCAGCTCCTTTGCGGGGGTGAGCACAGATACGCAGTATTTT	CASSSFAGVSTDTQYF
TRBJ2-7	TRBD1	few	TRBV5-1	TGCGCCAGCAGCTCCGGGACAGGGGACTACGAGCAGTACTTC	CASSSGTGDYEQYF
TRBJ2-5	-	-	TRBV28	TGTGCCAGCAGTTTTGATACGACAGCTAGACGTAAAGAGACCCAGTACTTC	CASSFDTTARRKETQYF
TRBJ2-7	TRBD2	-	TRBV7-6	TGTGCCAGCAGCTTAGCGCAGGTAGCGGGGGGCTCCTACGAGCAGTACTTC	CASSLAQVAGGSYEQYF
TRBJ2-1	TRBD2	-	TRBV4-3	TGCGCCAGCAGCCAAGCGGACGGGGGGGGCTCGGATGAGCAGTTCTTC	CASSQADGGGSDEQFF
TRBJ2-7	TRBD1	-	TRBV4-3	TGCGCCAGCAGCCGCGACAGGGGTGACTACGAGCAGTACTTC	CASSRDRGDYEQYF
TRBJ2-1	-	-	TRBV6-6	TGTGCCAGCAAAAGGGGCGGGGTTAACAATGAGCAGTTCTTC	CASKRGGVNNEQFF
TRBJ2-4	-	-	TRBV7-2	TGTGCCAGCAGCCTTGGAGGGCTAAAACTAAACATTCAGTACTTC	CASSLGGLKLNIQYF
TRBJ2-7	-	-	TRBV5-1	TGCGCCAGCAGCTTGGAGGGGCAGGGTAACGAGCAGTACTTC	CASSLEGQGNEQYF
TRBJ1-2	TRBD1	-	TRBV30	TGTGCCTGGAGTGTAATTCGGCTTCGGACAGGGCGGTCGGACTATGGCTACACCTTC	CAWSVIRLRTGRSDYGYTF
TRBJ1-6	-	-	TRBV7-2	TGTGCCAGCAGCTTAGTAACGGCGACTCCTAATTCACCCCTCCACTTT	CASSLVTATPNSPLHF
TRBJ1-2	TRBD1	-	TRBV5-6	TGTGCCAGCACCGAATGGGACAGGGTCTACTATGGCTACACCTTC	CASTEWDRVYYGYTF
TRBJ1-1	-	-	TRBV5-1	TGCGCCAGCAGCTCCTACAGGGCGGGGAACACTGAAGCTTTCTTT	CASSSYRAGNTEAFF
TRBJ2-1	TRBD2	-	TRBV28	TGTGCCAGCAGTGGACTAGCGGGGGCCTCCTACAATGAGCAGTTCTTC	CASSGLAGASYNEQFF
TRBJ2-3	TRBD1	-	TRBV27	TGTGCCAGCAGTTTTGACAGGGCCGGGGAGTATACGCAGTATTTT	CASSFDRAGEYTQYF